A few counts support the clone carrying this TCR beta chain. PCR was performed a second time for about 7 to 12 cycles using a sample-barcoded 5' primer and a J-beta primer mix. Each of the samples gave a minimum of 3 million paired-end reads that contained CDR3. MiXCR was run by TCRdb on the 5' RACE reads, yielding one entry per CDR3 protein. Of 1 million or so distinct CDR3 sequences in the sample, roughly a quarter were seen once. The length of the CDR3 is 11 residues. V was cut by 2 bases and J by 4 bases, with 6 bases left in between. CDR1 is SQVTM, CDR2 ANQGSEA, per germline. This entry belongs to a study of blood T cells in healthy people across ages. Another study also made use of these data, one on T cells of mothers and their children.

The chain employs TRBV29-1 and TRBJ2-7; no definite D call. The sample was blood. This TCR was recovered from a girl aged 2-15 years in good health. The CDR3 protein is CSVEWQYEQYF. DNA for the CDR3: TGCAGCGTTGAATGGCAGTACGAGCAGTACTTC.